This T cell receptor beta chain appears in the sequencing data of a study of cytomegalovirus exposure and HLA in healthy donors. Study-wide background: A later analysis reported the 100 to 150 validation repertoires used the same platform as the roughly 700 first-cohort repertoires. Study findings and constraints: A subsequent analysis found that TCR clusters from the first cohort also tended to co-occur in the 120 or so validation repertoires, with 94% of cluster scores above 0. The study labeled 150 to 200 TCR beta chains cytomegalovirus-associated.

V dropped 5 bases and J dropped 7 bases, with 17 bases sitting between them. The CDR3 length is 14 residues. Germline lookup yields CDR1 SGHVS and CDR2 FNYEAQ. Profiled with immunoSEQ multiplex PCR; TCRdb holds only in-frame clones, not every one. The top ten clones hold 0.8% to 0.85% of a sample with 300,000 to 400,000 clones, 70% to 90% of them seen once. The table lists this clone with a count of one. The target antigen is unknown. Sequencing was performed on PBMCs. The chain recombines TRBV7-6 with TRBJ2-5, with D tentatively TRBD2 (6 bases). This sequence was found in a woman aged 18-29 years in good health and CMV-seronegative. CDR3 DNA sequence: TGTGCCAGCAGCCATACTAGCCCCTCCTGGACCCAGTACTTC. This gives the protein CASSHTSPSWTQYF.